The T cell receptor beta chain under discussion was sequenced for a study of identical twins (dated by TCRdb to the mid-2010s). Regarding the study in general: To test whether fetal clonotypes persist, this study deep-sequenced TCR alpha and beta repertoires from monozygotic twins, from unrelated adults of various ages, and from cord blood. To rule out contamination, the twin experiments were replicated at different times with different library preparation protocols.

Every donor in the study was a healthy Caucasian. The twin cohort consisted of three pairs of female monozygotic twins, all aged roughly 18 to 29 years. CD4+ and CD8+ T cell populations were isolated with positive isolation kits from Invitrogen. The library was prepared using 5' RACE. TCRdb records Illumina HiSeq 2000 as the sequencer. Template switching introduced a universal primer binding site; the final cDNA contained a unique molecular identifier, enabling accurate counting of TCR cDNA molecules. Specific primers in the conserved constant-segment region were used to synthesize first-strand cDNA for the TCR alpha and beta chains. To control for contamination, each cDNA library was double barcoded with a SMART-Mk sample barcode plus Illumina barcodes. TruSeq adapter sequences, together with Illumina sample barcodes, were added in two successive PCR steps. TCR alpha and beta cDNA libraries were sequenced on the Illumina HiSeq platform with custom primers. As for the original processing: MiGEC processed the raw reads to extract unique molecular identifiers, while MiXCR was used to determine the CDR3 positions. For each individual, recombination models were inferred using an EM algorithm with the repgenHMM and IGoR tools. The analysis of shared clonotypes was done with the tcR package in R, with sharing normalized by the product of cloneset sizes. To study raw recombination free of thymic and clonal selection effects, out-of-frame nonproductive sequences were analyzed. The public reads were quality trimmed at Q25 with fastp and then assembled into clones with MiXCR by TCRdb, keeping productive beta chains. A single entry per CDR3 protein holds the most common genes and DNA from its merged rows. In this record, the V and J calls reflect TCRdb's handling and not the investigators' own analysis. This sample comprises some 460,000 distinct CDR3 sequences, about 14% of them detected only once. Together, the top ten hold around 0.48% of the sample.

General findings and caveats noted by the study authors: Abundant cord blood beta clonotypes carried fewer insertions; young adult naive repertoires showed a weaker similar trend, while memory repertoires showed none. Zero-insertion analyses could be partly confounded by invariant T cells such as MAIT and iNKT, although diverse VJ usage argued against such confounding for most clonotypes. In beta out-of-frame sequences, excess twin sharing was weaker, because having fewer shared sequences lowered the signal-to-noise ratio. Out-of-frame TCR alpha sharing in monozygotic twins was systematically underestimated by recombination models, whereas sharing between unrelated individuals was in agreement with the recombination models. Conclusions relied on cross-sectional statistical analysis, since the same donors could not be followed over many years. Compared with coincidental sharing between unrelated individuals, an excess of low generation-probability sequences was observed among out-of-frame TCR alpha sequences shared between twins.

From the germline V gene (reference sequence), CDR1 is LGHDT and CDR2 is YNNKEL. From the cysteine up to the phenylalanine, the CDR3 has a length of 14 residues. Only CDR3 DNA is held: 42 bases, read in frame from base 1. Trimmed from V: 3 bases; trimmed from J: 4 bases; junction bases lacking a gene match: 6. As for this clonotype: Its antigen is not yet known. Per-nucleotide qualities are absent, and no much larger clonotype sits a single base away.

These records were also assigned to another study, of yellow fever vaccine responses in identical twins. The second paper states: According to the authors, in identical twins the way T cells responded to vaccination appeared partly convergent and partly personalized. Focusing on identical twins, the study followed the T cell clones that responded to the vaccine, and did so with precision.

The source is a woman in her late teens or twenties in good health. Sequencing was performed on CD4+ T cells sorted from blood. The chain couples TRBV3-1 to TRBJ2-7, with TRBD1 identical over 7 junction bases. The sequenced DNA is TGTGCCAGCAGCCACACAGGGGCCCCTTACGAGCAGTACTTC. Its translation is CASSHTGAPYEQYF.